In its sample, the clone carrying this T cell receptor beta chain was seen a few times. Its antigen is currently unknown. Stem cell-like memory, regulatory, central memory and naive CD4+ cells were sorted via CD45RO/CCR7/CD25/CD127/CD95/CD27. These data come from a study of beta chain features in type 1 diabetes. Trimming shortened V by 7 bases and J by 4 bases, and 10 bases separated the two germline ends. The CDR3 extends over 12 amino acids. CDR1 and CDR2 from the germline V gene are MGHDK and SYGVNS. The study reverse transcribed the entire isolated RNA, so it sequenced expressed TCRB transcripts. The protocol was immunoSEQ multiplex PCR, while the TCRdb copy is restricted to in-frame clones and leaves out a portion. Counted here are 95,000 to 150,000 clones, roughly 15% occurring once; the ten biggest clones make up 2% to 3%. Study-wide results and limits: Small HLA sub-analyses could not settle whether HLA shapes TCRB rearrangement. Shortening that was moderate but significant affected the TCRB CDR3s of Type 1 diabetes patients in all four CD4+ subsets.

V usage is TRBV25-1 and J usage is TRBJ1-2; perhaps TRBD1 as D (6 bases). This clonotype was obtained from a man aged 25-45 years with type 1 diabetes. The sample consisted of central memory CD4+ T cells from blood. The CDR3 sequence is CASTGQSYGYTF. The DNA of the CDR3 is TGTGCCAGCACAGGACAGTCCTATGGCTACACCTTC.